This TCR beta chain was sequenced during a study of blood T cell repertoires in COVID-19. The wider study: Acute-phase and convalescent COVID-19 samples originated in the United States, Italy and Spain. PBMCs, B-cell-depleted T cells, or T cells were the source of the cDNA or gDNA that made up the material.

Germline CDR1 is MDHEN and CDR2 is SYDVKM. This CDR3 is 14 amino acids long. Trimming shortened V by 3 bases and J by 2 bases, and 11 bases separated the two germline ends. In the original processing: Amplifying reference gene primers gave estimates of nucleated cell counts. Assay: immunoSEQ multiplex PCR; the TCRdb copy retains only in-frame clones and omits some. The D gene and trimming were derived from the DNA, and the V and J assignments and clone size from that table. The sample consists of about 170,000 clones, just under 85% of them appearing once. Seattle patient enrollment occurred during active infection, with longitudinal follow-up thereafter.

This TCR was sampled from a woman older than 75 with COVID-19, enrolled during active disease. Sequencing was performed on peripheral blood. This chain joins TRBV28 and TRBJ2-7, with D perhaps TRBD1 (5 bases). CDR3 amino acids: CASSFFSGTYEQYF. CDR3 DNA: TGTGCCAGCAGTTTCTTTTCAGGGACCTACGAGCAGTACTTC.